This T cell receptor (beta chain) was recorded in a study of regulatory T cells in long-lasting Graves disease. Time point indicated: newly diagnosed GD, antithyroid drugs for less than 3 months. Extracted RNA from PBMCs served as the source of the TCR library. Trimming left V 0 bases short and J 4 bases short, with 9 bases between. Germline CDR1 is PRHDT and CDR2 is FYEKMQ (reference sequence). This CDR3 comprises 14 residues. This clonotype was counted ten times or more. Construction of TCR beta libraries relied on iRepertoire HTBI primers and on Arm-PCR targeting CDR3 regions. TCRdb independently ran MiXCR on the multiplex PCR reads; one entry per CDR3 protein. The table shows about 470,000 distinct CDR3 sequences, with 15% occurring only once. These data also featured in a second study, about T cells in Graves' hyperthyroidism and ophthalmopathy.

This chain uses TRBV13 with TRBJ1-1; D remains unclear. This specimen consisted of peripheral blood mononuclear cells (PBMCs), obtained at new diagnosis, from a patient treated with antithyroid drugs. The TCR comes from a woman aged 25 to 39 with Graves disease. The DNA of the CDR3 is TGTGCCAGCAGCTTAGGGGCGGAAGGCACTGAAGCTTTCTTT. Its protein is CASSLGAEGTEAFF. Together with reference TRBV13 and TRBJ1-1, the CDR3 gives the full variable domain: AAGVIQSPRHLIKEKRETATLKCYPIPRHDTVYWYQQGPGQDPQFLISFYEKMQSDKGSIPDRFSAQQFSDYHSELNMSSLELGDSALYFCASSLGAEGTEAFFGQGTRLTVV.